This T cell receptor (beta chain) derives from a study of T cells in tuberculosis. In the study overall: T cells were selected with CD1B tetramers loaded with glucose monomycolate. Study-level findings and limits: Shorter CDR3-alpha in active tuberculosis partly drove smaller distances. GMM-specific TCRs were nearer to active tuberculosis alpha repertoires, suggesting expansion.

Note on this clone: Its antigen is not identified.

Profiling relied on immunoSEQ multiplex PCR, and the TCRdb table lists in-frame clones only, not all of them. The sample holds about 30,000 clones, 80% to 95% seen once. Trimming removed 3 bases from V and 5 bases from J, with 2 bases in between. The length of the CDR3 is 11 residues. Looked up from germline, CDR1 is SGHAT and CDR2 is FQNNGV. Each donor contributed 100,000 or so T cells on average, unsorted. The clonotype was recovered from a donor between 10 and 29 years old with latent tuberculosis or without tuberculosis infection. The V call is TRBV11-2, the J call TRBJ2-1; D call uncertain. The sequencing sample was made of PBMCs. The CDR3 spells CASSFNNEQFF. For the CDR3, the DNA is TGTGCCAGCAGCTTCAACAATGAGCAGTTCTTC.